These 2 T cell receptor beta chains share one sample of origin, sequenced in a study of regulatory T cells in long-lasting Graves disease. Indicated time point: newly diagnosed GD, antithyroid drugs for less than 3 months. PBMCs were the source of the RNA used for TCR sequencing. iRepertoire HTBI primers and Arm-PCR of CDR3 regions built TCR beta libraries. TCRdb re-derived calls from the multiplex PCR reads in MiXCR, one entry per CDR3 protein. The sample consists of 250,000 or so distinct CDR3 sequences, 20% to 25% of them appearing once. Material: peripheral blood mononuclear cells (PBMCs), obtained at new diagnosis, from a patient treated with antithyroid drugs. Every receptor here comes from a female donor with Graves disease.

This clonotype was detected ten times or more. The V and J genes are TRBV28 and TRBJ1-6; D gene unclear. The V end was cut by 6 bases, the J end by 10 bases, with 10 bases between. The CDR3 contains 12 residues. Germline values: CDR1 MDHEN, CDR2 SYDVKM. This CDR3 is CASRRTGSPLHF. DNA for the CDR3: TGTGCCAGCAGACGGACGGGCTCACCCCTCCACTTT.

To note about this clonotype: It differs at one base from a far larger clone, so likely a read error. The J gene is TRBJ2-7, the V gene TRBV11-3; the match to TRBD1 covers 8 bases. The J call may not be correct, given that the DNA end is closer to TRBJ2-5. This CDR3 has 16 amino acids. Germline V gene lookup returns CDR1 SGHNT and CDR2 YENEEA. The CDR3 DNA follows: TGTGCCAGCAGCCCGCGGACAGGGTCACTTCAAGAGACCCAGTACTTC. It yields the protein CASSPRTGSLQETQYF.